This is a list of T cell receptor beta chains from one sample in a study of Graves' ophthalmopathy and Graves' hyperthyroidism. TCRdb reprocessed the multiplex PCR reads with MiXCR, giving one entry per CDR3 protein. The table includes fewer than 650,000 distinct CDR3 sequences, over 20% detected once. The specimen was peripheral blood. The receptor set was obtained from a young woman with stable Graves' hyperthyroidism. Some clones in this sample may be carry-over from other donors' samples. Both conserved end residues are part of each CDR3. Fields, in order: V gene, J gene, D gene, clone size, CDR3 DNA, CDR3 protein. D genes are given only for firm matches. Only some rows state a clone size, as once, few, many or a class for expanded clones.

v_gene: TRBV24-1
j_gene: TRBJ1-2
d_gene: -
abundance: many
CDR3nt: TGTGCCACCAGTGACGGGGGCGCTGGCTACACCTTC
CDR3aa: CATSDGGAGYTF

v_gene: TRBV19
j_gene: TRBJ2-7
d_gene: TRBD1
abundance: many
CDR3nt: TGTGCCAGTAGTATGTCAGGGGGATCCTACGAGCAGTACTTC
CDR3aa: CASSMSGGSYEQYF

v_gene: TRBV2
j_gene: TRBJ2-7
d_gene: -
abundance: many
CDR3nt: TGTGCCAGCAGGAGGGGGGACTCCTACGAGCAGTACTTC
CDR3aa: CASRRGDSYEQYF

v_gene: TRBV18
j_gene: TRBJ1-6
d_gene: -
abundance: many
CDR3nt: TGTGCCAGCTCAGGAGAGTATAATTCACCCCTCCACTTT
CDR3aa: CASSGEYNSPLHF

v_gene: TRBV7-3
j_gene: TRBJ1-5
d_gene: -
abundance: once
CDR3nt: TGTGCCAGCAGCGTGGATCGCAATCAGCCCCAGCATTTT
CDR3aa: CASSVDRNQPQHF

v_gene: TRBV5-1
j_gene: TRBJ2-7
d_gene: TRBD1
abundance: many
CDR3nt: TGCGCCAGCAGCCCGACAGGGAGCTACGAGCAGTACTTC
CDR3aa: CASSPTGSYEQYF

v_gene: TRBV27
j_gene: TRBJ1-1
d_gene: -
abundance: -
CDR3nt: TGTGCCAGCAGACCAATACCGAGCATGAACACTGAAGCTTTCTTT
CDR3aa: CASRPIPSMNTEAFF

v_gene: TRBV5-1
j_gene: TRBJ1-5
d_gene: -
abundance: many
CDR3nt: TGCGCCAGCAGCTTGAACAGGCCCACAGAGCCCCAGCATTTT
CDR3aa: CASSLNRPTEPQHF

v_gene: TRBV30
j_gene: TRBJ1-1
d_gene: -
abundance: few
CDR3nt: TGTGCCTTTGGGATGAACACTGAAGCTTTCTTT
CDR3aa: CAFGMNTEAFF

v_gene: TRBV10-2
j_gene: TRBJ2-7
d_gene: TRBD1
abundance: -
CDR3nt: TGCGCCAGCAGTGAGAGGGACAGGGGGTTCCACGAGCAGTACTTC
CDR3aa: CASSERDRGFHEQYF

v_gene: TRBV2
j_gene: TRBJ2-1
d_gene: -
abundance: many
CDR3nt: TGTGCCACCGGACTTATCCTTCTTGATGAGCAGTTCTTC
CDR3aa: CATGLILLDEQFF

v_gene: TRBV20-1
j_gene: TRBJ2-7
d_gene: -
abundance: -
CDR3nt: TGCAGTGCTAGGGCAGGAGGAAGCTACGAGCAGTACTTC
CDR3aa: CSARAGGSYEQYF

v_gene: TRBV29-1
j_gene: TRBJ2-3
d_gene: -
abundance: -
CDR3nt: TGCAGCGGGGGGGGGCCAGGCACAGATACGCAGTATTTT
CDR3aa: CSGGGPGTDTQYF

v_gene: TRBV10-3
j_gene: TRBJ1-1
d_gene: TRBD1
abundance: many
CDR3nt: TGTGCCATCAGTGAGTCGTGGACAGGGAAGAACACTGAAGCTTTCTTT
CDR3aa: CAISESWTGKNTEAFF

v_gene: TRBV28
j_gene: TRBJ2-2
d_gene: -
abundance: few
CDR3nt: TGTGCCAGCAGTGATGAGGGGGAGCTGAAGGTCGGGGAGCTGTTTTTT
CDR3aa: CASSDEGELKVGELFF

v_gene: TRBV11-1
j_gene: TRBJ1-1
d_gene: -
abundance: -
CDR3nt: TGTGCCAGCAGCTTCGGCAAGGGGATGAACACTGAAGCTTTCTTT
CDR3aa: CASSFGKGMNTEAFF

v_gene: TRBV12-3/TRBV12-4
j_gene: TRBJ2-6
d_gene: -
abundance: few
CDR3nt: -
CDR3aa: CASSWVGGFGSGANVLSF

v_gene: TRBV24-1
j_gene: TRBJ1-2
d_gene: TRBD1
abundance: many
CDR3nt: TGTGCCACCAGTGACCCGGGACAGGTCTATGGCTACACCTTC
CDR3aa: CATSDPGQVYGYTF

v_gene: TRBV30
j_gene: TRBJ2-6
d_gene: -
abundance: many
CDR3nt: TGTGCCTGGAGTGTAAAGACTCTGGGCGGGGCCAACGTCCTGACTTTC
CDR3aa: CAWSVKTLGGANVLTF

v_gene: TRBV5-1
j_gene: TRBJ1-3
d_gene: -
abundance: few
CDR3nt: TGCGCCAGCAGCTTGGCAGAATCAGACGGAAACACCATATATTTT
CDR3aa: CASSLAESDGNTIYF

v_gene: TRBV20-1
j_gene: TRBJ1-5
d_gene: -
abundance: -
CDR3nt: TGCAGTGCTAGAGATCCCCTCACCAATCAGCCCCAGCATTTT
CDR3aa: CSARDPLTNQPQHF

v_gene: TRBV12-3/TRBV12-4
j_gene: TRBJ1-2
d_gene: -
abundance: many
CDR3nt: TGTGCCAGCACCTGGGGGGCCTATGGCTACACCTTC
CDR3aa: CASTWGAYGYTF

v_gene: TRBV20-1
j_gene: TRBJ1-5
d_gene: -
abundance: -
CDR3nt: TGCAGTGCTAGAGGGCAGGGGTTCCAGCCCCAGCATTTT
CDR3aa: CSARGQGFQPQHF

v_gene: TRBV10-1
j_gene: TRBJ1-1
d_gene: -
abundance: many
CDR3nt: TGCGCCAGCAGTGAGTCGGGCAGGGGCACTGAAGCTTTCTTT
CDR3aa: CASSESGRGTEAFF

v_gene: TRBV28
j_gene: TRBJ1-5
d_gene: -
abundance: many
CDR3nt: TGTGCCAGCACCACCCGCTCGGGGGGCCCTAATCAGCCCCAGCATTTT
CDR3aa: CASTTRSGGPNQPQHF

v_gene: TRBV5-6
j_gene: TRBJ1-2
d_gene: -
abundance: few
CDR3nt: TGTGCCAGCACCGGGAATTCTTGGGGCTACACCTTC
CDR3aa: CASTGNSWGYTF

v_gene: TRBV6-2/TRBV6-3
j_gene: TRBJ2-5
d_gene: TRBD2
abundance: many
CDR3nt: TGTGCCAGCAGTTGGACTAGCGGCGACCAAGAGACCCAGTACTTC
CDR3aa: CASSWTSGDQETQYF

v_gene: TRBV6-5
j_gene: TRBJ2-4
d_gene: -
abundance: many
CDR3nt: TGTGCCAGCAGTTACAGGGTTTTGACGGCCAAAAACATTCAGTACTTC
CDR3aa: CASSYRVLTAKNIQYF

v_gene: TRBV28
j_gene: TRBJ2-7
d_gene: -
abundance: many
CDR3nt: TGTGCCAGCAGTCTCTCGGAGGCGCAGTACTTC
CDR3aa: CASSLSEAQYF

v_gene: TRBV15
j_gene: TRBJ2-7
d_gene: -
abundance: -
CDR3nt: TGTGCCACCAGCAGAGTACGGGAAGGGGTCCACGAGCAGTACTTC
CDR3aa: CATSRVREGVHEQYF

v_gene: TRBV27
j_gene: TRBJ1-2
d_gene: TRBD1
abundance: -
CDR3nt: TGTGCCAGCAGTTTAAAGACAGGGGGCCAAGCTAACTATGGCTACACCTTC
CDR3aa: CASSLKTGGQANYGYTF

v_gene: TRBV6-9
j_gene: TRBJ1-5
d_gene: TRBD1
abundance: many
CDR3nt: TGTGCCAGCAGTCCTAGGGGGCCGAGCAATCAGCCCCAGCATTTT
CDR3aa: CASSPRGPSNQPQHF

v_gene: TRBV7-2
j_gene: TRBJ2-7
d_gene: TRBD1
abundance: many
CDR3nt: TGTGCCAGCACTACAAACAGGGGACCCTACGAGCAGTACTTC
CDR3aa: CASTTNRGPYEQYF

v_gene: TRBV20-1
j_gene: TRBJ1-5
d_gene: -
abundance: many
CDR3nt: TGCAGTGCTAGAGTATGGGACAGCAATCAGCCCCAGCATTTT
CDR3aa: CSARVWDSNQPQHF

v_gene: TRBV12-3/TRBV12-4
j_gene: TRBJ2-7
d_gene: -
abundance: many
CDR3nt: TGTGCCAGCAGTTTCGGTAGCTCCCGCTCCTACGAGCAGTACTTC
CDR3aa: CASSFGSSRSYEQYF

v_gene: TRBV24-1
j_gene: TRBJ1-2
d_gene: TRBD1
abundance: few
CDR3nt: TGTGCCACCAGTGGGACAGGGAATGGCTATGGCTACACCTTC
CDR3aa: CATSGTGNGYGYTF

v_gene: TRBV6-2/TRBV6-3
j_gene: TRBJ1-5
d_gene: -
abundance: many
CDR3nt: TGTGCCAGCAGAAACTCAGGGATTAGCAATCAGCCCCAGCATTTT
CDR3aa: CASRNSGISNQPQHF

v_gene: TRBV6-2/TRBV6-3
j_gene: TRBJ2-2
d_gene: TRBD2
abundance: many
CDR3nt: TGTGCCAGCAGTATCCTAGCGGGGCCACACACCGGGGAGCTGTTTTTT
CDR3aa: CASSILAGPHTGELFF

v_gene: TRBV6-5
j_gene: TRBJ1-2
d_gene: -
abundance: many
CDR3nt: TGTGCCAGCAGTCCGGGCCTCGGGCCCTATGGCTACACCTTC
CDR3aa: CASSPGLGPYGYTF

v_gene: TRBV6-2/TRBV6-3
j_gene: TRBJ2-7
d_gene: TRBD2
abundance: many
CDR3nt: TGTGCCAGCAGTTACCGGACTAGCGGGAACTACGAGCAGTACTTC
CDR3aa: CASSYRTSGNYEQYF

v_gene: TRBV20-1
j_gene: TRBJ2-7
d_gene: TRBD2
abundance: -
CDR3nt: TGCAGTGCTAGATCGTCTAGCGGGAGTTGGTACGAGCAGTACTTC
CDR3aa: CSARSSSGSWYEQYF

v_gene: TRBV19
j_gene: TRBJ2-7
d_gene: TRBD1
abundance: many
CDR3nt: TGTGCCAGTGCAACCGGGACAGGGATCAACGAGCAGTACTTC
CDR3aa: CASATGTGINEQYF

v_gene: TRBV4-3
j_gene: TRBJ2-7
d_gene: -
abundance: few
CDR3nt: TGCGCCAGCAGCCAAGATCCCGGGGGGACAGGCACCACCTACGAGCAGTACTTC
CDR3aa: CASSQDPGGTGTTYEQYF

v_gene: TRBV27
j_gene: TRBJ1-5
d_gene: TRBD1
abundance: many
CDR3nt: TGTGCCAGCAGTGGGTCGGGACAGGGTTTGACTCAGCCCCAGCATTTT
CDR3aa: CASSGSGQGLTQPQHF

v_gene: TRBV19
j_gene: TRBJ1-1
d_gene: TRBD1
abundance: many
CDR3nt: TGTGCCAGTAGTCCCGGGACAGGGGGACCGAACACTGAAGCTTTCTTT
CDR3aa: CASSPGTGGPNTEAFF

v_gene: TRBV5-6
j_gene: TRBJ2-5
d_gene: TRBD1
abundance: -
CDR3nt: TGTGCCAGCAGGAAGGGACAGTTAGAGACCCAGTACTTC
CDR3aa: CASRKGQLETQYF

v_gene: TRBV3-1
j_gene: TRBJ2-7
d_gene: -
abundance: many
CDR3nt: TGTGCCAGCAGCCAAGAGGGACTCTCCTACGAGCAGTACTTC
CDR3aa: CASSQEGLSYEQYF

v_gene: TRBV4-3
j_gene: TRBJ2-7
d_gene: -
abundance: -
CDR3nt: TGCGCCAGCAGCCAAGAAGGTGGCTCCTACGAGCAGTACTTC
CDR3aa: CASSQEGGSYEQYF

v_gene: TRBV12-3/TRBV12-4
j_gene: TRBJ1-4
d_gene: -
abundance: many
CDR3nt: TGTGCCAGCAGTACCCCCTCTCCCCGGGGGCGCAGGGAAAAACTGTTTTTT
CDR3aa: CASSTPSPRGRREKLFF

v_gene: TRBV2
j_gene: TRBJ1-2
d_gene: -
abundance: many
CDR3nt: TGTGCCAGCAGTCCTCCCGGCCGCTATGGCTACACCTTC
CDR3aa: CASSPPGRYGYTF

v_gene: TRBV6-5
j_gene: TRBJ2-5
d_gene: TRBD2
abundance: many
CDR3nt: TGTGCCAGCAGTTACTCCCCGGCCGGGGGGGCGGCCCAGTACTTC
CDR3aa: CASSYSPAGGAAQYF

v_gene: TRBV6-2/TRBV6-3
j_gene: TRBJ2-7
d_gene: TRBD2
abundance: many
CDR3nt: TGTGCCAGCAGTTACTCGCCTACTACGTGGACTAGCGGGATTTACGAGCAGTACTTC
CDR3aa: CASSYSPTTWTSGIYEQYF

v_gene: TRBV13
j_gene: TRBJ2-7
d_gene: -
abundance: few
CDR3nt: TGTGCCAGCAGCCCCGGTCGCGGGGAGGCCTACGAGCAGTACTTC
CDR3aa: CASSPGRGEAYEQYF

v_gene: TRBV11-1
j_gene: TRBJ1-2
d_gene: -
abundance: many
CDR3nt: TGTGCCAGCAGCTCAGGACTGACTGCCAGCGGGGAATATGGCTACACCTTC
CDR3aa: CASSSGLTASGEYGYTF

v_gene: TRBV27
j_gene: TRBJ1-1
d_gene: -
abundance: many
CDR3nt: TGTGCCAGCAGTCCCCGGAGAATGGGCAGGAACACTGAAGCTTTCTTT
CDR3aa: CASSPRRMGRNTEAFF

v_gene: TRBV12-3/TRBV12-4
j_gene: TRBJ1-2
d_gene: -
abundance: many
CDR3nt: TGTGCCAGCAGGGCCGGGAGTTATGGCTACACCTTC
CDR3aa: CASRAGSYGYTF

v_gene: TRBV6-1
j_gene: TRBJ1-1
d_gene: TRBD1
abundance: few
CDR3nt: TGTGCCAGCAGTGACCAGGGGGCCAAGAACACTGAAGCTTTCTTT
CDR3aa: CASSDQGAKNTEAFF

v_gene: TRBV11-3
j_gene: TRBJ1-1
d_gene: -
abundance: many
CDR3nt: TGTGCCAGCAGCTTAGGAGGGGGGAAGGTGACTGAAGCTTTCTTT
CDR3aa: CASSLGGGKVTEAFF